These 23 T cell receptor beta chains share one sample of origin, sequenced in a study of cytomegalovirus exposure and HLA in healthy donors. The PCR was carried out with 60 Vbeta primers and 13 Jbeta primers. TCRdb's table, derived via immunoSEQ multiplex PCR, lists solely in-frame clones and lacks some. The sample carries tens of thousands of clones, 82% recorded once. Sample: PBMCs. All receptors derive from a woman between 18 and 30 years old in good health and CMV-seropositive.

The CDR3: CASSLGGATDTQYF. The CDR3 DNA reads as TGTGCCAGCAGCCTGGGTGGGGCCACGGATACGCAGTATTTT. J is TRBJ2-3 and V is TRBV6-4; D is possibly TRBD1 (5 bases). Looked up from germline, CDR1 is MRHNA and CDR2 is SNTAGT. V lost 6 bases, J lost 6 bases, and 16 bases lay in between. The CDR3 consists of 14 residues.

The chain employs TRBV5-4 and TRBJ2-5; weak D call: TRBD2 (6 bases). V lost 2 bases to trimming and J lost 5 bases, with 13 bases between them. Germline CDR1 SGHNT, CDR2 YYREEE (reference sequence). CDR3 length: 14 residues. The CDR3 here is CASSLTGTWETQYF. CDR3 nucleotides: TGTGCCAGCAGCTTAACCGGGACTTGGGAGACCCAGTACTTC.

V gene TRBV7-9 combines with J gene TRBJ2-7; the match to TRBD2 covers 11 bases. Germline values: CDR1 SEHNR, CDR2 FQNEAQ (reference sequence). J lost 4 bases, V lost 5 bases, and 7 bases had no gene match. The CDR3 is made up of 15 amino acids. The CDR3 region is CASSLTSGSSYEQYF. CDR3 coding DNA: TGTGCCAGCAGCCTTACTAGCGGGAGTTCATACGAGCAGTACTTC.

V is TRBV6-5 and J is TRBJ1-5; tentative D call: TRBD1 (6 bases). V was trimmed by 7 bases and J by 5 bases, leaving 12 bases between them. Germline CDR1 reads MNHEY; CDR2 reads SVGAGI. The CDR3 length is 13 residues. The CDR3 protein is CASMRGAYQPQHF. The CDR3 region has the DNA TGTGCCAGCATGCGGGGGGCATATCAGCCCCAGCATTTT.

The chain combines TRBV6-5 with TRBJ1-4; no clear D. The germline V gene encodes CDR1 MNHEY and CDR2 SVGAGI. The CDR3 sequence is 15 residues long. Trimming pared 2 bases from V and 7 bases from J, leaving 14 bases between. The CDR3, as DNA: TGTGCCAGCAGTTACGCCCCCGCGAGGGCTGAAAAACTGTTTTTT. Residues: CASSYAPARAEKLFF.

This clone was seen a single time. The chain joins TRBV5-6 to TRBJ2-7; D gene uncertain. Germline V gene sequence: CDR1 SGHDT, CDR2 YYEEEE. V lost 5 bases and J lost 2, with 11 bases in between. This CDR3 is built from 13 residues. CDR3 region: CASSSRFAYEQYF. DNA of the CDR3: TGTGCCAGCAGTTCGAGGTTTGCCTACGAGCAGTACTTC.

V and J are TRBV27 and TRBJ1-6, with D possibly being TRBD1 (6 bases). Germline values: CDR1 MNHEY, CDR2 SMNVEV (reference sequence). The CDR3 length is 14 residues. V was cut by 4 bases and J by 7 bases, with 11 bases left in between. DNA for the CDR3: TGTGCCAGCAGTTACAGGGATGGGAATTCACCCCTCCACTTT. Translating it yields CASSYRDGNSPLHF.

Concerning this clone: The sample holds other DNA sequences that translate to the same CDR3. The chain recombines TRBV30 with TRBJ2-2, with D hard to call. Germline values: CDR1 GTSNPN, CDR2 SVGIG (reference sequence). With 3 bases removed from V and 3 bases from J, the gap between germline ends came to 5 bases. The CDR3 totals 12 residues. The CDR3 region is CAWSRDTGELFF. In DNA form, the CDR3 reads TGTGCCTGGAGCCGAGACACCGGGGAGCTGTTTTTT.

Relative to its sample, this clone is large. This sequence joins TRBV29-1 and TRBJ2-3; no firm D call. Germline CDR1 SQVTM, CDR2 ANQGSEA. The CDR3 is 14 amino acids. Trimming removed 0 bases at V and 1 base at J, with 8 bases between. CDR3 nucleotide sequence: TGCAGCGTTGAAGATCCCACGGGCACAGATACGCAGTATTTT. As protein: CSVEDPTGTDTQYF.

The chain joins TRBV13 to TRBJ2-3, with 7 bases lining up with TRBD1. The CDR3 runs to 20 residues. The V segment lost 5 bases and the J segment 0 bases; nucleotides outside the gene matches: 20. Germline lookup yields CDR1 PRHDT and CDR2 FYEKMQ (reference sequence). The CDR3 spells CASSGWDSLAFPSSTDTQYF. In DNA, the CDR3 is TGTGCCAGCAGCGGCTGGGACAGTCTGGCTTTTCCCTCTAGCACAGATACGCAGTATTTT.

This chain joins TRBV7-8 and TRBJ2-2, with a possible D match to TRBD1 (6 bases). V lost 6 bases to trimming and J lost 1 base, with 9 bases between them. Germline-derived CDR1 and CDR2 are SGHVS and FQNEAQ. CDR3 size: 14 residues. The CDR3 spells CASRGTQNTGELFF. The CDR3, as DNA: TGTGCCAGCAGAGGGACACAGAACACCGGGGAGCTGTTTTTT.

The gene calls are TRBV6-1 and TRBJ2-5, with TRBD1 identical over 7 bases. The CDR3 is 12 amino acids. The J segment lost 5 bases and the V segment lost 9 bases, leaving 6 bases of the junction unmatched. The germline V gene has CDR1 MNHNS and CDR2 SASEGT. CDR3 in DNA: TGTGCCAGTAACAGGGGTCGGGAGACCCAGTACTTC. This translates into CASNRGRETQYF.

This clone occurred once. The gene calls are TRBV19 and TRBJ2-1, with TRBD1 as a possible D gene (6 bases). The CDR3 extends over 14 amino acids. Trimming cost V 9 bases and J 4 bases, with 16 bases left between them. Per germline, CDR1 LNHDA and CDR2 SQIVND (reference sequence). The CDR3 DNA is TGTGCCAGCAGAAGGGGGACGTGGTACAATGAGCAGTTCTTC. It encodes CASRRGTWYNEQFF.

J is TRBJ2-3 and V is TRBV4-1; 7 nucleotides line up with TRBD1. CDR1 is MGHRA and CDR2 is YSYEKL in the germline V gene. Losses at the gene ends were 0 bases for V and 6 bases for J; bases not matched to a gene: 3. The CDR3 consists of 14 residues. DNA of the CDR3: TGCGCCAGCAGCCAAGAAGGGGGCAGTGATACGCAGTATTTT. It specifies CASSQEGGSDTQYF.

This sequence joins TRBV7-9 and TRBJ2-3; 7 bases fit TRBD1. This CDR3 is built from 15 residues. V shed 8 bases, J shed 0 bases, and the junction held 8 bases outside the gene matches. The germline V gene encodes CDR1 SEHNR and CDR2 FQNEAQ (reference sequence). Written as DNA, the CDR3 is TGTGCCAGCTTCCAAGGGGGCGGCAGCACAGATACGCAGTATTTT. This encodes CASFQGGGSTDTQYF.

J is TRBJ1-6 and V is TRBV27, with a possible D match to TRBD1 (5 bases). From germline, CDR1 is MNHEY and CDR2 SMNVEV (reference sequence). The V and J ends lost 2 bases and 7 bases respectively, with 15 bases between them. The CDR3 loop spans 16 amino acids. The CDR3 region has the DNA TGTGCCAGCAGTTTAGGGACTAGTCCCCGCAATTCACCCCTCCACTTT. It is translated as CASSLGTSPRNSPLHF.

The chain combines TRBV19 with TRBJ2-3; possibly TRBD2 for D (6 bases). V dropped 7 bases and J dropped 4 bases, with 12 bases sitting between them. Per germline, CDR1 LNHDA and CDR2 SQIVND (reference sequence). This CDR3 has 13 amino acids. This CDR3 is CASKRGIADTQYF. CDR3 sequence (DNA): TGTGCCAGTAAGCGCGGGATCGCAGATACGCAGTATTTT.

The chain is built from TRBV28 and TRBJ1-2; a possible D gene is TRBD1 (6 bases). Between the trimmed V and J ends, which lost 6 bases and 6 bases, there was a span of 14 bases. This CDR3 is built from 13 residues. Germline V gives CDR1 MDHEN, CDR2 SYDVKM. CDR3 sequence: CASREQGIDGYTF. CDR3 bases: TGTGCCAGCAGAGAACAGGGAATTGATGGCTACACCTTC.

The J gene is TRBJ1-5, the V gene TRBV28; tentative D call: TRBD1 (6 bases). The CDR3 spans 17 residues. Trimming removed 7 bases from V and 0 bases from J, with 19 bases in between. Germline V gives CDR1 MDHEN, CDR2 SYDVKM. This CDR3 is CASKPPGTLNSNQPQHF. CDR3 bases: TGTGCCAGCAAACCTCCCGGGACACTGAATAGCAATCAGCCCCAGCATTTT.

The rearrangement links TRBV4-3 to TRBJ2-1; 9 nucleotides align to TRBD2. Germline V gene lookup returns CDR1 LGHNA and CDR2 YSLEER. The trim removed 0 bases at V and 3 bases at J, leaving 3 bases unmatched. CDR3 size: 16 residues. CDR3 nucleotides: TGCGCCAGCAGCCAAGACGTGCGGGGGGGCTACAATGAGCAGTTCTTC. This gives the protein CASSQDVRGGYNEQFF.

V is TRBV6-5 and J is TRBJ2-7, with 8 bases lining up with TRBD2. V shed 5 bases and J 2 bases; nucleotides not matched to a gene: 5. The length of the CDR3 is 14 residues. Germline V gives CDR1 MNHEY, CDR2 SVGAGI. The CDR3 DNA follows: TGTGCCAGCAGTGACGGGGGGGGAGCCTACGAGCAGTACTTC. This codes for CASSDGGGAYEQYF.

This rearrangement joins TRBV28 to TRBJ2-1; 9 bases map to TRBD1. V was clipped by 7 bases and J by 2 bases; unmatched bases: 9. Germline V gives CDR1 MDHEN, CDR2 SYDVKM. The length of the CDR3 is 16 residues. The CDR3 reads CASTQSQGATYNEQFF. The CDR3 coding sequence is TGTGCCAGCACCCAATCACAGGGGGCCACCTACAATGAGCAGTTCTTC.

The J gene is TRBJ2-5, the V gene TRBV7-2, with D hard to call. The better agreement between TRBJ2-7 and the DNA end casts doubt on the J call. This CDR3 spans 11 amino acids. Germline assignment: CDR1 SGHTA and CDR2 FQGNSA. As DNA, the CDR3 is TGTGCCAGCAGCTTAGACTACGAGCAGTACTTC. Protein product: CASSLDYEQYF.